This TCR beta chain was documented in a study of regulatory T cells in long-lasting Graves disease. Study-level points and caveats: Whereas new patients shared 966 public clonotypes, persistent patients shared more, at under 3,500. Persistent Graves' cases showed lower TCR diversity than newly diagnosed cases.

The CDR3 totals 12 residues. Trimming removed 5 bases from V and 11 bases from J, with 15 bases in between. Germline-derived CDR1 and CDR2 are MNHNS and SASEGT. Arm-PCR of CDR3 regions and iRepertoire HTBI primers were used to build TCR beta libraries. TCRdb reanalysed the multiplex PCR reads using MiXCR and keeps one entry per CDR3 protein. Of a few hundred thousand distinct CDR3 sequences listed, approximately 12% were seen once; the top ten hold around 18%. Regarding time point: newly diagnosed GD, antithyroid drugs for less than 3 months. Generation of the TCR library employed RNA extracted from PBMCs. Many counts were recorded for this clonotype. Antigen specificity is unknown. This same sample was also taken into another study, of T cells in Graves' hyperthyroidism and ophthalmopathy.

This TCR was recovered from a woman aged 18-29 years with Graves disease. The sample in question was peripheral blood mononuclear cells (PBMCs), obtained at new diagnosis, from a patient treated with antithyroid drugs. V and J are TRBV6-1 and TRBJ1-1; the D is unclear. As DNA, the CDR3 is TGTGCCAGCAGTAAAGAGGGTGGCGACGCTTTCTTT. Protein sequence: CASSKEGGDAFF.